This entry is about one T cell receptor (beta chain). Its cognate antigen has yet to be identified. The record has no base qualities; no much larger clone is one base away. This specimen comes from a study of PD-L1 blockade in urothelial cancer (dated by TCRdb to the late 2010s). In terms of the full investigation: All patients started therapy in the mid-2010s and received atezolizumab 1,200 mg intravenously every 3 weeks. About 85% of the 29 patients were identified as males with urothelial cancer of bladder origin, and a prior smoking history was reported by 18 of 29 patients. Patients had an ECOG performance status of 0 or 1 and had received between 0 and 3 prior chemotherapy regimens. Blood samples yielded a median of about 150,000 T cells and around 80,000 unique TCRs, with median clonality roughly 0.085. Pretreatment tumor samples and matched peripheral blood, collected serially before and after atezolizumab treatment, underwent TCR sequencing. Durable clinical benefit was achieved by nine patients and was not achieved by 20 patients. Durable clinical benefit meant progression-free survival longer than 6 months, and TCR features were also tested against progression-free and overall survival. The study was an exploratory multi-omic analysis of somatic, immune and clinical correlates of response to PD-L1 blockade with atezolizumab in urothelial cancer. Blood samples were analyzed 3 weeks after the start of treatment (second dose) and 6 weeks after the start of treatment. Twenty-nine patients had pretreatment blood TCR-seq, about 25 had at least one posttreatment blood collection, and about 25 had tumor TCR-seq. In the same patients who had TCR sequencing, pretreatment tumors also underwent whole exome sequencing and RNA sequencing.

Taken from cysteine to phenylalanine, the CDR3 has 16 residues. The retained sequence is limited to the CDR3, 48 bases, with the frame set at the first base. After removal of 3 bases from V and 8 bases from J, the junction retains 14 bases not matched to a gene. CDR1 MGHRA and CDR2 YSYEKL are derived from the germline V gene. Synthetic TCR analog templates were spiked into each PCR to estimate absolute template abundance from read counts. Using the immunoSEQ assay, TCRbeta CDR3 regions were amplified from genomic DNA with bias-controlled V and J gene primers. Rearranged TCRbeta segments were sequenced at approximately 20X coverage. Per the original workflow: Clustering was used to correct sequencing errors, and CDR3s were annotated against IMGT so that V, D and J genes could be assigned. Downstream analyses used only productive TCRbeta rearrangements, leaving out any out-of-frame or stop-codon sequences. Clonality was calculated as one minus the Shannon entropy normalized by the log of the number of unique productive sequences. Fisher's exact test with Benjamini-Hochberg correction, at a threshold of adjusted p below 0.01, was used to find clones that differed between time points or between blood and tumor. In TCRdb, the immuneACCESS table is reduced to in-frame sequences with V and J assigned. These tables do not hold every clone; where another copy was compared, an unresolved V gene accounts for under half, and the others remain unexplained. V, J and clone size are those of that table, while D and trimming were read from the DNA. A total of 100,000 to 150,000 clones appear in this sample, approximately 85% of them only once. The ten largest clones add up to roughly 2.6% of the sample.

Points the paper makes about the study in general: Because the sample size was small (n = 29) and many of the analyses were exploratory, the results are meant to be hypothesis-generating. At 3 weeks after the start of treatment, tumor-associated TCR clones in peripheral blood had expanded more in patients with durable benefit (n ≈ 24, p = 0.022). Improved progression-free and overall survival was found to be associated with pretreatment peripheral blood TCR clonality below the median.

The intended sense of this specimen's time point label: peripheral blood 6 weeks after treatment start. The cohort comprised fewer than 35 patients with locally advanced or metastatic urothelial carcinoma treated at Memorial Sloan Kettering on a trial protocol. Peripheral blood mononuclear cells were collected pretreatment and during treatment, with between 1 and 8 total time points obtained per patient. The Qiagen DNeasy Blood extraction kit was used to purify genomic DNA from total PBMCs and tumor samples. PBMCs were collected pretreatment and during treatment, and were isolated and stored as previously described.

The chain joins TRBV4-1 to TRBJ1-2; 8 central bases correspond to TRBD1. The receptor was isolated from a man in his fifties with urothelial cancer. The sequencing here drew on PBMCs, taken around atezolizumab (anti-PD-L1) treatment. The base sequence is TGCGCCAGCAGCCATAATTCCGGACAGGGAAGGTCCGGCTACACCTTC. It translates to CASSHNSGQGRSGYTF.